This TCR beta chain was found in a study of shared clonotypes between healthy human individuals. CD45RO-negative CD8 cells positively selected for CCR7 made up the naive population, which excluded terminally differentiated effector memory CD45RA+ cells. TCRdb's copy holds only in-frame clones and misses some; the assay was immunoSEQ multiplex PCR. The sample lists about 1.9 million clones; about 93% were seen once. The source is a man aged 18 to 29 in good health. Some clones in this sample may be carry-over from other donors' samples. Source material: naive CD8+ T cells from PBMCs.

The DNA for the CDR3 is TGTGCCAGCAGGACCCGGGGGAACTCCTACGAGCAGTACTTC. It encodes CASRTRGNSYEQYF. The V and J genes are TRBV6-1 and TRBJ2-7, with a weak D call TRBD2 (6 bases). Trimming took off 6 bases at V and 0 bases at J, with 12 bases between the two ends. CDR1 and CDR2 from the germline V gene are MNHNS and SASEGT. CDR3 length equals 14 residues.